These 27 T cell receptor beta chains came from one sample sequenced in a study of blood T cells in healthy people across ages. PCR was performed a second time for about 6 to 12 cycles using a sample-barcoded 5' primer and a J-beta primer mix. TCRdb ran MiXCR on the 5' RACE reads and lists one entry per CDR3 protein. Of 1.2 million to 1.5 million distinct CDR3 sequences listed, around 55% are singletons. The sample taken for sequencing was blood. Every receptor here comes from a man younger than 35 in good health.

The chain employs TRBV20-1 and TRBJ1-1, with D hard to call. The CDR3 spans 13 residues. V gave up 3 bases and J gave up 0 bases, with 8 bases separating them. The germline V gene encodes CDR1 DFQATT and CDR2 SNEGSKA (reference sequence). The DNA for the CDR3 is TGCAGTGCTAGTAACGGGGTGAACACTGAAGCTTTCTTT. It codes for CSASNGVNTEAFF.

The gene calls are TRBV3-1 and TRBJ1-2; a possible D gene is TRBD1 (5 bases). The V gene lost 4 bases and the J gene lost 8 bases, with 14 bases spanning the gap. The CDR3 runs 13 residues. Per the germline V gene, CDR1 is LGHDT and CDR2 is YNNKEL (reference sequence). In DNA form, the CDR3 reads TGTGCCAGCAGCCGGCGCAGGGAGGGAGGCTACACCTTC. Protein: CASSRRREGGYTF.

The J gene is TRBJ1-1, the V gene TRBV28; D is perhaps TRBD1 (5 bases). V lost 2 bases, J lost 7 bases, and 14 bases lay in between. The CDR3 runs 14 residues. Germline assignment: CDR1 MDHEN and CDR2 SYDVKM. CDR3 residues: CASSLTGTEFEAFF. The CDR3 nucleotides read TGTGCCAGCAGTTTAACCGGGACGGAATTTGAAGCTTTCTTT. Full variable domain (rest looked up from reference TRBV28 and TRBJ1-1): DVKVTQSSRYLVKRTGEKVFLECVQDMDHENMFWYRQDPGLGLRLIYFSYDVKMKEKGDIPEGYSVSREKKERFSLILESASTNQTSMYLCASSLTGTEFEAFFGQGTRLTVV.

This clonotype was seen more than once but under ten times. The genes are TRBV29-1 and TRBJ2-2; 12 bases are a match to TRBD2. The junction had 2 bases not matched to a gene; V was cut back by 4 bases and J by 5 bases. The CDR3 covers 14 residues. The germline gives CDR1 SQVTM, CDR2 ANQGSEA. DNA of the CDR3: TGCAGCGTTGGCGGGACTAGCGGGACCGGGGAGCTGTTTTTT. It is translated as CSVGGTSGTGELFF.

In DNA form, the CDR3 reads TGTGCCAGCAGCTTCCCTAGCGGGCTAAACACAGATACGCAGTATTTT. Its protein is CASSFPSGLNTDTQYF. The gene calls are TRBV7-2 and TRBJ2-3, with TRBD2 matching 8 bases. Per the germline V gene, CDR1 is SGHTA and CDR2 is FQGNSA. After removal of 3 bases from V and 2 bases from J, the junction contained 7 bases not matched to a gene. There are 16 residues in the CDR3.

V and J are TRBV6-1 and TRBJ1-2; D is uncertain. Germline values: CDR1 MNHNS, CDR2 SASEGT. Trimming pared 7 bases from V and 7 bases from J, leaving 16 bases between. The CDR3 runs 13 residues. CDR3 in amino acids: CASTATGAGGYTF. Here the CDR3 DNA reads TGTGCCAGCACCGCAACGGGTGCGGGTGGCTACACCTTC.

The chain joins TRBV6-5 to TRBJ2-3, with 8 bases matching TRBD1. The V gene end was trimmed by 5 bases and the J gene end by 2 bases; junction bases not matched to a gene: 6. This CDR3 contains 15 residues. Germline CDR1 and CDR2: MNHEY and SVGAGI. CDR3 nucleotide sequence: TGTGCCAGCAGTGAGCAGGGGGCGGCCACAGATACGCAGTATTTT. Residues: CASSEQGAATDTQYF.

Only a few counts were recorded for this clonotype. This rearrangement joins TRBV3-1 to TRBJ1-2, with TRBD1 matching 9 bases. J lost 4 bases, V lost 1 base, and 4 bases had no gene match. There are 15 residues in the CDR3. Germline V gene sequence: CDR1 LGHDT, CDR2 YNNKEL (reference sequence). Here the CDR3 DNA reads TGTGCCAGCAGCCAAGGGGGACAGGGAGTCTATGGCTACACCTTC. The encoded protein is CASSQGGQGVYGYTF.

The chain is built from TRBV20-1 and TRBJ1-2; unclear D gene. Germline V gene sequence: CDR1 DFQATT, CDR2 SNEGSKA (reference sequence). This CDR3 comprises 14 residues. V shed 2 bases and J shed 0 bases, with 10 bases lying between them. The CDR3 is CSARLPGANYGYTF. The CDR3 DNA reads TGCAGTGCTAGACTCCCCGGAGCTAACTATGGCTACACCTTC.

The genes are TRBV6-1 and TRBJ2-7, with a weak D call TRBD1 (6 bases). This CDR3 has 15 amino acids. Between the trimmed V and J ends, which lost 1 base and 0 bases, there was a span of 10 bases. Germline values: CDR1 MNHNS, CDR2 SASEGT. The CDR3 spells CASSEVQGPSYEQYF. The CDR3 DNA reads TGTGCCAGCAGTGAAGTCCAGGGGCCCTCCTACGAGCAGTACTTC.

DNA for the CDR3: TGTGCCAGCAGTCCGGGGTCGTACGTGGGAGACACTGAAGCTTTCTTT. Protein: CASSPGSYVGDTEAFF. The chain is built from TRBV27 and TRBJ1-1; D not certain. Looked up from germline, CDR1 is MNHEY and CDR2 is SMNVEV (reference sequence). Trimming took 5 bases from V and 3 from J, leaving 19 bases between them. This CDR3 has 16 amino acids.

The CDR3 region is CASSPDTTQYF. CDR3 DNA sequence: TGTGCCAGCTCTCCGGATACGACCCAGTACTTC. This rearrangement joins TRBV7-9 to TRBJ2-5; D is unclear. The CDR3 runs 11 residues. Per germline, CDR1 SEHNR and CDR2 FQNEAQ (reference sequence). The V end lost 8 bases, the J end lost 7 bases, and 11 bases lay between the germline ends.

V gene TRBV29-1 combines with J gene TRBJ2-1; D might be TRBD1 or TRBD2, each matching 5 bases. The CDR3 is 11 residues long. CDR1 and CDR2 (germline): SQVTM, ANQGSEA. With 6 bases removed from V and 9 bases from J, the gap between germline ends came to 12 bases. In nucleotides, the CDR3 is TGCAGCGTGGGGACCGGGGCTGAGCAGTTCTTC. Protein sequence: CSVGTGAEQFF.

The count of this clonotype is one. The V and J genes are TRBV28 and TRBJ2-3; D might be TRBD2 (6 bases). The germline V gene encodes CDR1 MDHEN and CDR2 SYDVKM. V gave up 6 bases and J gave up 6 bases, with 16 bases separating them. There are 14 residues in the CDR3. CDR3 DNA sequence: TGTGCCAGCAGCAGTCCGGGGGTAGGGGATACGCAGTATTTT. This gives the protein CASSSPGVGDTQYF.

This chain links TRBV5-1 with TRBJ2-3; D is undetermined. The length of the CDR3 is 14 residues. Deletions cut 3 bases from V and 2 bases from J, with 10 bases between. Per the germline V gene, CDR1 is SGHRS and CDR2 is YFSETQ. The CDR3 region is CASSSTSPTDTQYF. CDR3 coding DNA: TGCGCCAGCAGCTCGACGTCCCCCACAGATACGCAGTATTTT.

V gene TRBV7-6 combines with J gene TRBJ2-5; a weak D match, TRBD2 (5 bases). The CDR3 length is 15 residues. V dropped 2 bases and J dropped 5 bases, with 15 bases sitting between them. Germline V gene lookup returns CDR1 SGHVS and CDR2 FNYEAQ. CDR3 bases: TGTGCCAGCAGCTTAACTAGTGGCCGGCGGGAGACCCAGTACTTC. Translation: CASSLTSGRRETQYF.

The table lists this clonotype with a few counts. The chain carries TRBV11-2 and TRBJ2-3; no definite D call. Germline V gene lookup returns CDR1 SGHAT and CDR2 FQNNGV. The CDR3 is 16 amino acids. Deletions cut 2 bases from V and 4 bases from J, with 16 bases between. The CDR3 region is CASSLRFGREADTQYF. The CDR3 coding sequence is TGTGCCAGCAGCTTACGGTTCGGCCGTGAGGCAGATACGCAGTATTTT.

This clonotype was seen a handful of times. In DNA, the CDR3 is TGCAGGGCTCCTGGGGGGTTTGGCTACACCTTC. Protein: CRAPGGFGYTF. The rearrangement joins TRBV20-1 to TRBJ1-2; D is possibly TRBD1 (5 bases). CDR1 is DFQATT and CDR2 is SNEGSKA in the germline V gene (reference sequence). This CDR3 has 11 amino acids.

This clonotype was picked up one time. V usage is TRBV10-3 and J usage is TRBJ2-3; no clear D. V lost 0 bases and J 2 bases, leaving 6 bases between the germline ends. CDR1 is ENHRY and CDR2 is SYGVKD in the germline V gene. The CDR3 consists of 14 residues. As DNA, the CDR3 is TGTGCCATCAGTGAGTCTCCTGACACAGATACGCAGTATTTT. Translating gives CAISESPDTDTQYF.

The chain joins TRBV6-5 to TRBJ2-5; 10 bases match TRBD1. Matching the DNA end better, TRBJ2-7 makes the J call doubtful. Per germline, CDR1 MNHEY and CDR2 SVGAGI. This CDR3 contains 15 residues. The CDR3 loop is CASSYRGDRGYEQYF. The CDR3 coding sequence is TGTGCCAGCAGTTACCGGGGGGACAGGGGCTACGAGCAGTACTTC.

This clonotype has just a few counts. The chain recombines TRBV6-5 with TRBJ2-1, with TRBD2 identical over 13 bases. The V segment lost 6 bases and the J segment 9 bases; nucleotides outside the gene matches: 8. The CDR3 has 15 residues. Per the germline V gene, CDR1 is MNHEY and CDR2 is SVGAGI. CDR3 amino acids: CASSRGTSGNPEQFF. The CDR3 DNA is TGTGCCAGCAGCAGGGGGACTAGCGGGAACCCTGAGCAGTTCTTC.

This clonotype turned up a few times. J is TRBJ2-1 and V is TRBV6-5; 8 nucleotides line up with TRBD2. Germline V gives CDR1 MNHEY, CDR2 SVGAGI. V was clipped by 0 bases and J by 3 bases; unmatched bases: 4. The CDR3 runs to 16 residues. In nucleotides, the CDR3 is TGTGCCAGCAGTTACTCGAGGCGGGAGGTCTACAATGAGCAGTTCTTC. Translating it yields CASSYSRREVYNEQFF.

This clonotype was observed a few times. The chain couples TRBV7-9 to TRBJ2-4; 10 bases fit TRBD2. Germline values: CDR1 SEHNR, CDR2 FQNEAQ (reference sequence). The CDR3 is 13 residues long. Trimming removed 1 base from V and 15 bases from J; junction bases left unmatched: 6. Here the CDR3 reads CASSLGTSGTWYF. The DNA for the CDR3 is TGTGCCAGCAGCTTAGGGACTAGCGGTACCTGGTACTTC.

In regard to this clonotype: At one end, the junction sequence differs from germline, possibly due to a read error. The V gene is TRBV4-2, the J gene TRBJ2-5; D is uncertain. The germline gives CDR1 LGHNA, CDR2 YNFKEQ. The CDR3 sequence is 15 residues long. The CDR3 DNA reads TGTGCCGGCAGCCAAGTTTTAGCCCATCAAGAGACCCAGTACTTC. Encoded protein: CAGSQVLAHQETQYF.

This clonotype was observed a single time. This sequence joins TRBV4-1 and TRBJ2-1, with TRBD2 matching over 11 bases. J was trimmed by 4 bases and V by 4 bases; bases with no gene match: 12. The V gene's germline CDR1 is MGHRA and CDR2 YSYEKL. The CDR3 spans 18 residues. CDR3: CASSPMLAGGPRYNEQFF. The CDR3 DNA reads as TGCGCCAGCAGCCCCATGCTAGCGGGGGGTCCTAGGTACAATGAGCAGTTCTTC.

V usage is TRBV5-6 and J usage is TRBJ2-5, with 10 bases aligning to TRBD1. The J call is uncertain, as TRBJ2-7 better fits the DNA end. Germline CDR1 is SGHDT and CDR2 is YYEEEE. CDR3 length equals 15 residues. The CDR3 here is CASSLAWDRGYEQYF. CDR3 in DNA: TGTGCCAGCAGCTTGGCTTGGGACAGGGGTTACGAGCAGTACTTC.

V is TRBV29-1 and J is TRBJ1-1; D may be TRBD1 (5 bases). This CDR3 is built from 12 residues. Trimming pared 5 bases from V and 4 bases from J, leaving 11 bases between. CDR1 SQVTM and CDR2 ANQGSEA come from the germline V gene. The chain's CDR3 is CSVQGPGTEAFF. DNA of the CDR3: TGCAGCGTTCAGGGCCCCGGCACTGAAGCTTTCTTT.